A selection of T cell receptor beta chains follows, all from one sample in a study of cytomegalovirus exposure and HLA in healthy donors. The table came from immunoSEQ multiplex PCR; TCRdb's copy has only in-frame clones and leaves some out. The table lists about 160,000 clones, around 82% of them singletons, with less than 0.4% in the top ten. Material: PBMCs. Every receptor here comes from a boy aged 2 to 10 in good health and CMV-seronegative. CDR3s include the opening cysteine and the closing phenylalanine or tryptophan. The order of the fields is D gene, V gene, J gene, clone size, CDR3 DNA, CDR3 protein. A D gene is named only where the DNA matches it firmly. Not all rows give a size; the values are once, few, many and, for expanded clones, a class.

-	TRBV27	TRBJ2-6	-	TGTGCCAGCAGTTTAGGCAGGGGAAGTACTGGGGCCAACGTCCTGACTTTC	CASSLGRGSTGANVLTF
-	TRBV11-2	TRBJ2-7	-	TGTGCCAGCAGCTTAGACAAGCGTTCCTACGAGCAGTACTTC	CASSLDKRSYEQYF
TRBD1	TRBV5-1	TRBJ1-2	-	TGCGCCAGCAGCTACTGGACAGGGGCGAACTATGGCTACACCTTC	CASSYWTGANYGYTF
-	TRBV4-1	TRBJ2-5	-	TGCGCCAGCAGCCAATATTCCCGGGAGACCCAGTACTTC	CASSQYSRETQYF
-	TRBV4-2	TRBJ1-1	-	TGTGCCAGCAGCCGTGACAGTCTACGGGAGGCTTTCTTT	CASSRDSLREAFF
TRBD2	TRBV6-1	TRBJ2-7	-	TGTGCCAGCCAGGTAGCGGGAGACTCCTACGAGCAGTACTTC	CASQVAGDSYEQYF
-	TRBV27	TRBJ2-3	-	TGTGCCAGCAGTTTTCGTGGGAGCTGGACCCTTAGCACAGATACGCAGTATTTT	CASSFRGSWTLSTDTQYF
-	TRBV5-1	TRBJ2-1	-	TGCGCCAGCAGCCGGACCCCTAGCCCAAGCCCCTACAATGAGCAGTTCTTC	CASSRTPSPSPYNEQFF
-	TRBV28	TRBJ2-6	once	TGTGCCAGCAGCTTTAGGGGCTCTGGGGCCAACGTCCTGACTTTC	CASSFRGSGANVLTF
-	TRBV10-3	TRBJ1-5	-	TGTGCCATCAGTGAGTCCGGACAGAGCAATCAGCCCCAGCATTTT	CAISESGQSNQPQHF
-	TRBV11-2	TRBJ2-3	-	TGTGCCAGCAGCAACTCAGGGGTATTGACAGATACGCAGTATTTT	CASSNSGVLTDTQYF
-	TRBV5-8	TRBJ1-5	-	TGTGCCAGCAGCTTGGGTCAGGGGCGCGAATCTGATCAGCCCCAGCATTTT	CASSLGQGRESDQPQHF
TRBD2	TRBV2	TRBJ2-1	-	TGTGCCAGTCGAACTAGCGGTCTCAATGAGCAGTTCTTC	CASRTSGLNEQFF
TRBD1	TRBV5-6	TRBJ1-2	-	TGTGCCAGCAGCCCGGGGACAGATCCTAAGGAAGGCTACACCTTC	CASSPGTDPKEGYTF
-	TRBV18	TRBJ2-2	-	TGTGCCAGCTCACTCGGACAGAACACCGGGGAGCTGTTTTTT	CASSLGQNTGELFF
-	TRBV5-1	TRBJ1-2	-	TGCGCCAGCAGCTTGGGACAGTATGGCTACACCTTC	CASSLGQYGYTF
-	TRBV5-4	TRBJ1-4	-	TGTGCCAGCAGCTTGCAGGGGTCTAATGAAAAACTGTTTTTT	CASSLQGSNEKLFF
-	TRBV11-3	TRBJ2-5	-	TGTGCCAGCAGCTTTGGAGTCAGCGGGCAACAAGAGACCCAGTACTTC	CASSFGVSGQQETQYF
TRBD2	TRBV7-7	TRBJ2-1	-	TGTGCTAGCAGCTTACTAGCGGGAGGGCCCTACAATGAGCAGTTCTTC	CASSLLAGGPYNEQFF
TRBD1	TRBV7-9	TRBJ1-1	-	TGTGCCAGCAGTCACTCGACAGGGAAGAACACTGAAGCTTTCTTT	CASSHSTGKNTEAFF
-	TRBV6-1	TRBJ2-7	-	TGTGCCAGCAGTGAAGGGGGCTCGCCCTACGAGCAGTACTTC	CASSEGGSPYEQYF
-	TRBV5-1	TRBJ1-1	-	TGCGCCAGCAGCTTGGCGGCCAGGGACACTGAAGCTTTCTTT	CASSLAARDTEAFF
-	TRBV10-2	TRBJ1-3	-	TGCGCCAGCAGTTGGCCGGAGGCGGGAAACACCATATATTTT	CASSWPEAGNTIYF
-	TRBV28	TRBJ1-1	-	TGTGCCAGCAGTTTACCAGGGTTTGAAGCTTTCTTT	CASSLPGFEAFF
-	TRBV5-1	TRBJ1-4	-	TGCGCCAGCAGCCTCGGACAGCGAGCAACTAATGAAAAACTGTTTTTT	CASSLGQRATNEKLFF
-	TRBV11-2	TRBJ2-1	-	TGTGCCAGCAGCCGTCTCCGGGTTCCTAATGAGCAGTTCTTC	CASSRLRVPNEQFF
TRBD1	TRBV6-5	TRBJ2-1	few	TGTGCCAGCAGGGGCCGGGACAGGGAACATAATGAGCAGTTCTTC	CASRGRDREHNEQFF
-	TRBV9	TRBJ2-7	once	TGTGCCAGCAGCGGCAGGGTAGCCTCCTTCCACGAGCAGTACTTC	CASSGRVASFHEQYF
TRBD2	TRBV7-6	TRBJ2-1	-	TGTGCCAGCAGCCGGACTAGCGGGAGTAATAGGTACAATGAGCAGTTCTTC	CASSRTSGSNRYNEQFF
-	TRBV18	TRBJ2-7	-	TGTGCCAGCTCCCCCCCGTCCGGCTCCTACGAGCAGTACTTC	CASSPPSGSYEQYF
TRBD2	TRBV5-5	TRBJ2-1	-	TGTGCCAGCAGCTTCTCACTAGCGTATACCAATGAGCAGTTCTTC	CASSFSLAYTNEQFF
-	TRBV7-9	TRBJ1-2	-	TGTGCCAGCCGAGGGGGGGGGCGCGGTGGCTACACCTTC	CASRGGGRGGYTF
TRBD2	TRBV5-1	TRBJ2-7	few	TGCGCCAGCAGCCTAGCGGAGACCTACGAGCAGTACTTC	CASSLAETYEQYF
-	TRBV27	TRBJ2-7	-	TGTGCCAGCAGTTTGAGGATGTCCCCACTACTGCGCGAGCAGTACTTC	CASSLRMSPLLREQYF
-	TRBV5-8	TRBJ1-1	-	TGTGCCAGCAGCTCCAGGGGCACTGAAGCTTTCTTT	CASSSRGTEAFF